The 13 T cell receptor beta chains in this list originate from one sample, sequenced in a study of T cells in Graves' hyperthyroidism and ophthalmopathy. The CDR3 regions of TCR beta were amplified from RNA transcripts. Carried out on the TCR CDR3, a first-round RT-PCR used the HTBI primer set. In TCRdb, the multiplex PCR reads were re-called with MiXCR into one record per CDR3 protein. The sample has some 500,000 distinct CDR3 sequences; 13% to 15% are singletons. The sequencing input was blood. All receptors derive from a woman in her late teens or twenties with Graves' hyperthyroidism.

As regards this clonotype: A junction end diverges from the germline sequence, so it may reflect a read error. V and J are TRBV13 and TRBJ2-5, with a weak D call TRBD1 (6 bases). There are 13 residues in the CDR3. In germline, CDR1 is PRHDT, CDR2 FYEKMQ (reference sequence). CDR3 sequence reads: CASSPGQQETQCF. For the CDR3, the DNA is TGTGCCAGCAGCCCCGGACAGCAAGAGACCCAGTGCTTC.

J is TRBJ2-1 and V is TRBV5-1, with TRBD1 as a possible D gene (6 bases). The CDR3 contains 14 residues. Per the germline V gene, CDR1 is SGHRS and CDR2 is YFSETQ. Trimming shortened V by 6 bases and J by 3 bases, and 13 bases separated the two germline ends. The CDR3 DNA is TGCGCCAGCACTTACGACAGGCGCTACAATGAGCAGTTCTTC. Translated: CASTYDRRYNEQFF.

This clonotype appeared many times. This chain links TRBV5-8 with TRBJ2-3; TRBD1 matches at 9 bases. The CDR3 spans 14 residues. CDR1 and CDR2 from the germline V gene are SGHTS and YDEGEE. The V and J ends lost 3 bases and 5 bases, in that order; junction bases with no gene match: 4. The CDR3 DNA is TGTGCCAGCAGCTGGGACAGGGTAGGAGATACGCAGTATTTT. Translated: CASSWDRVGDTQYF.

With respect to this clonotype: A junction end diverges from the germline sequence, so it may reflect a read error. V is TRBV18 and J is TRBJ1-3, with 7 bases identical to TRBD1. The CDR3 totals 16 residues. CDR1 is KGHSH, CDR2 LQKENI, per germline. The CDR3: CASSPASGGRGNIIYF. CDR3 DNA: TGTGCCAGCTCACCAGCTTCAGGGGGACGTGGAAACATCATATATTTT.

This clonotype was recorded a few times. The chain joins TRBV10-1 to TRBJ2-7; perhaps TRBD2 as D (5 bases). This CDR3 has 13 amino acids. The germline gives CDR1 WNHNN, CDR2 SYGVQD (reference sequence). Trimming took 4 bases from V and 0 from J, leaving 7 bases between them. The CDR3 DNA sequence: TGCGCCAGCAGTGGGACTCTCTCCTACGAGCAGTACTTC. It codes for CASSGTLSYEQYF.

This clonotype was found many times. V usage is TRBV28 and J usage is TRBJ2-1; 12 nucleotides line up with TRBD2. The CDR3 length is 16 residues. V gave up 4 bases and J gave up 4 bases; unmatched junction bases: 5. Germline V gene lookup returns CDR1 MDHEN and CDR2 SYDVKM. The CDR3 spells CASSSSLAGGYNEQFF. The CDR3 nucleotides are TGTGCCAGCAGTTCGTCACTAGCGGGAGGTTACAATGAGCAGTTCTTC.

This clonotype was seen repeatedly, ten times or more. J is TRBJ2-1 and V is TRBV7-9; 10 positions match TRBD1. With V trimmed by 4 bases and J by 5 bases, 5 bases remained unmatched. Germline loops: CDR1 SEHNR, CDR2 FQNEAQ (reference sequence). The CDR3 runs 15 residues. The CDR3 spells CASSYSGTGDNEQFF. The CDR3 region has the DNA TGTGCCAGCAGCTATTCCGGGACAGGGGACAATGAGCAGTTCTTC.

The chain couples TRBV19 to TRBJ2-1; no firm D call. The CDR3 sequence is 12 residues long. Germline assignment: CDR1 LNHDA and CDR2 SQIVND (reference sequence). The V end was cut by 5 bases, the J end by 5 bases, with 7 bases between. The CDR3 DNA reads TGTGCCAGTAGTCATGCGAACAATGAGCAGTTCTTC. Encoded protein: CASSHANNEQFF.

This clonotype has a handful of counts. The chain couples TRBV20-1 to TRBJ1-4, with unresolved D. Germline CDR1 and CDR2: DFQATT and SNEGSKA (reference sequence). With 5 bases removed from V and 8 bases from J, the gap between germline ends came to 18 bases. CDR3 length equals 14 residues. The CDR3 protein is CSAALEGMMEKLFF. As DNA, the CDR3 is TGCAGTGCTGCGCTGGAGGGAATGATGGAAAAACTGTTTTTT.

This clonotype was recorded many times. The chain uses TRBV9 and TRBJ2-1; D is ambiguous. V shed 4 bases and J shed 1 base, with 12 bases lying between them. The CDR3 has 15 amino acids. The V gene's germline CDR1 is SGDLS and CDR2 YYNGEE. The CDR3: CASSPVGGSYNEQFF. The DNA for the CDR3 is TGTGCCAGCAGCCCCGTTGGTGGTTCCTACAATGAGCAGTTCTTC. Based on the CDR3 plus reference TRBV9 and TRBJ2-1, the full variable domain is DSGVTQTPKHLITATGQRVTLRCSPRSGDLSVYWYQQSLDQGLQFLIQYYNGEERAKGNILERFSAQQFPDLHSELNLSSLELGDSALYFCASSPVGGSYNEQFFGPGTRLTVL.

This clonotype has just a few counts. The chain employs TRBV20-1 and TRBJ2-6, with D uncertain. With 6 bases removed from V and 1 base from J, the gap between germline ends came to 7 bases. The CDR3 length is 13 residues. The germline CDR1 and CDR2 sequences are DFQATT and SNEGSKA (reference sequence). DNA of the CDR3: TGCAGTGCCCTTTTGTCTGGGGCCAACGTCCTGACTTTC. Residues: CSALLSGANVLTF.

This clonotype was seen at least ten times. The CDR3 bases are TGTGCCAGCAGCAAAGGGGGGACTGCGAACATTCAGTACTTC. It specifies CASSKGGTANIQYF. This chain links TRBV11-3 with TRBJ2-4, with D perhaps given as TRBD1 or TRBD2 (6 bases each). The length of the CDR3 is 14 residues. The germline CDR1 and CDR2 sequences are SGHNT and YENEEA. V lost 5 bases and J 7 bases, leaving 15 bases between the germline ends.

This clonotype was detected only a few times. The chain recombines TRBV11-3 with TRBJ1-2, with D perhaps TRBD1 (5 bases). Trimming left V 4 bases short and J 4 bases short, with 16 bases between. The CDR3 sequence is 15 residues long. Germline CDR1 SGHNT, CDR2 YENEEA. The chain's CDR3 is CASSSRGRSRYGYTF. The CDR3 DNA reads as TGTGCCAGCAGCTCTAGGGGCAGGAGCCGCTATGGCTACACCTTC.